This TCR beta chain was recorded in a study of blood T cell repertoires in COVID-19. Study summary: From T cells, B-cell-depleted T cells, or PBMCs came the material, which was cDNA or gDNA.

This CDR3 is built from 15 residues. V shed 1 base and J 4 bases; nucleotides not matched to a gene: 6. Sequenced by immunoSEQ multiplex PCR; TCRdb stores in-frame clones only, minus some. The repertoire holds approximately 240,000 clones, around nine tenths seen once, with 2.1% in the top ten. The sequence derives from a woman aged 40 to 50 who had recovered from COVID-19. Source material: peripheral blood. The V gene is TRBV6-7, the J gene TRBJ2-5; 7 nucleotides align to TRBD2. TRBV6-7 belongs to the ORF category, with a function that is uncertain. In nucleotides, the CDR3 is TGTGCCAGCAGTTACTTGTGGGGGGGAGGAGAGACCCAGTACTTC. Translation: CASSYLWGGGETQYF.